This T cell receptor (beta chain) was recovered during a study of beta chain features in type 1 diabetes. Findings of the study overall: cDNA-based reads could over-represent cells with high TCR expression. All four CD4+ subsets of Type 1 diabetes patients contained TCRB CDR3s that were moderately but significantly shorter. Patients and controls would be equally affected if PCR favored shorter templates.

On this clone itself: The antigen is not known.

The entirety of the isolated RNA underwent reverse transcription, so expressed TCRB transcripts were sequenced. Only in-frame clones appear in the TCRdb table, and some are missing; sequencing was by immunoSEQ multiplex PCR. In the table there are around 280,000 clones, roughly 15% of which are singletons. The trim removed 6 bases at V and 4 bases at J, leaving 4 bases unmatched. This CDR3 is 14 amino acids long. Germline V lookup: CDR1 MNHEY, CDR2 SMNVEV (reference sequence). The single heparinised draw taken from each donor contained around 100 mL of blood on average. Cell sorting via CD45RO/CCR7/CD25/CD127/CD95/CD27 was performed to obtain CD4+ naive, central memory, regulatory and stem cell-like memory cells.

This sequence originates from a man younger than 30 with type 1 diabetes. The V and J genes are TRBV27 and TRBJ2-5; 11 bases are a match to TRBD2. The specimen sequenced was naive CD4+ T cells from blood. The CDR3 nucleotides read TGTGCCAGCAGCTCTAGCGGGAGGCTAGAGACCCAGTACTTC. Translation gives CASSSSGRLETQYF.